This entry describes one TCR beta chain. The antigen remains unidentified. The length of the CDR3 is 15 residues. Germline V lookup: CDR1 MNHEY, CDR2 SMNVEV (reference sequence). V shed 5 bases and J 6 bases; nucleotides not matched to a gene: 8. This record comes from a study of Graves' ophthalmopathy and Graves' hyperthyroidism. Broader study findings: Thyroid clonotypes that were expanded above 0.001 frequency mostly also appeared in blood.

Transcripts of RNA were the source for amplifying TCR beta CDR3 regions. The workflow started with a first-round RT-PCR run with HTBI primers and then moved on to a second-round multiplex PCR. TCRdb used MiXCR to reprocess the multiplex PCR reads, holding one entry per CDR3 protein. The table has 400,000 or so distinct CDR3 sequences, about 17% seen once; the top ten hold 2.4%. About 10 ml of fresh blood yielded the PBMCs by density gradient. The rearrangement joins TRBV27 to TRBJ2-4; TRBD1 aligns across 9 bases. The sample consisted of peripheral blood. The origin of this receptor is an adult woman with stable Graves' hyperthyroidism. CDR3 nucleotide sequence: TGTGCCAGCAGTCGGATCCCGACAGGGGGAAACATTCAGTACTTC. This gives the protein CASSRIPTGGNIQYF.